This T cell receptor (beta chain) was identified in a study of PD-1 blockade in classical Hodgkin lymphoma. Described time point: cycle 4 day 1 (C4D1), after five to seven weeks of nivolumab. Relapse was seen in all patients after autologous stem cell transplantation, and brentuximab vedotin exposure was variable. TCRdb keeps only in-frame clones here, not all; method: immunoSEQ multiplex PCR. Among approximately 30,000 clones, around 77% were seen once, and the ten largest hold around 16%. In germline, CDR1 is LNHDA, CDR2 SQIVND (reference sequence). V was clipped by 1 base and J by 7 bases, with 4 bases between them. This CDR3 region has 11 residues.

The V call is TRBV19, the J call TRBJ1-2; unclear D gene. The sequence was obtained from a human donor with classical Hodgkin lymphoma. The material was peripheral blood mononuclear cells (PBMCs), obtained before the fourth cycle of nivolumab. CDR3 sequence (DNA): TGTGCCAGTAGTATAGGGCGTGGCTACACCTTC. Translation: CASSIGRGYTF. The whole variable domain, remainder taken from reference TRBV19 and TRBJ1-2, is DGGITQSPKYLFRKEGQNVTLSCEQNLNHDAMYWYRQDPGQGLRLIYYSQIVNDFQKGDIAEGYSVSREKKESFPLTVTSAQKNPTAFYLCASSIGRGYTFGSGTRLTVV.